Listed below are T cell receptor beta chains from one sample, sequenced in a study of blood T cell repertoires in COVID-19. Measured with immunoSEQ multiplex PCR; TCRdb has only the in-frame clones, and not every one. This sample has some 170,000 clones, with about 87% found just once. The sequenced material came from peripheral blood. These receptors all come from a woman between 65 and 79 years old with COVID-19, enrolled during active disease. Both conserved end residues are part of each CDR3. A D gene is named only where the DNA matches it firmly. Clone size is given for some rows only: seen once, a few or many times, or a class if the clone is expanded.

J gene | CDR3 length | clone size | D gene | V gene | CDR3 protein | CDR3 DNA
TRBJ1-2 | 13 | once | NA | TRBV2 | CASGAGYLRGYTF | TGTGCCAGTGGGGCAGGGTATCTCCGAGGCTACACCTTC
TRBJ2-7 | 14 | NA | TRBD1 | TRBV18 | CASSATGGNYEQYF | TGTGCCAGCTCAGCGACAGGGGGAAACTACGAGCAGTACTTC
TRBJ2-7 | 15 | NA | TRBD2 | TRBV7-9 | CASSPRAGGKYEQYF | TGTGCCAGCAGCCCCAGAGCGGGAGGAAAGTACGAGCAGTACTTC
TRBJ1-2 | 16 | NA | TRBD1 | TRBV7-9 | CASSSQQTGSFYGYTF | TGTGCCAGCAGCTCGCAACAGACAGGGAGTTTTTATGGCTACACCTTC
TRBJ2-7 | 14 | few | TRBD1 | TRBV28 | CASRSDRASYEQYF | TGTGCCAGCAGGTCTGACAGGGCCTCCTACGAGCAGTACTTC
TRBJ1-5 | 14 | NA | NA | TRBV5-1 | CASSGTGYNQPQHF | TGCGCCAGCAGCGGAACAGGGTACAATCAGCCCCAGCATTTT
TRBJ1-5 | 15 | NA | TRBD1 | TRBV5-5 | CASSFEGASNQPQHF | TGTGCCAGCAGCTTTGAGGGGGCTAGCAATCAGCCCCAGCATTTT
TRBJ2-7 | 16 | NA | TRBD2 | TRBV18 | CASSPRLAGNSYEQYF | TGTGCCAGCTCACCGAGACTAGCGGGTAACTCCTACGAGCAGTACTTC
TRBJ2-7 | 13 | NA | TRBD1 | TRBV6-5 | CASRGQGSTEQYF | TGTGCCAGCAGGGGACAGGGGTCTACCGAGCAGTACTTC
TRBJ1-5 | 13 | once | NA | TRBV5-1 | CARRGNSNQPQHF | TGCGCCAGGCGAGGGAATAGCAATCAGCCCCAGCATTTT
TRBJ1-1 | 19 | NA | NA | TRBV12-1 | CASSPPRDRVFPAPREAFF | TGTGCCAGCAGCCCGCCCCGGGACAGGGTTTTCCCCGCCCCGAGGGAAGCTTTCTTT
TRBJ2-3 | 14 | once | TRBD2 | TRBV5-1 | CASSLEGGEDTQYF | TGCGCCAGCAGCTTGGAGGGAGGGGAGGATACGCAGTATTTT
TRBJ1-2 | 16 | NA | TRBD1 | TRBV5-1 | CASSTDRGLDEDGYTF | TGCGCCAGCAGCACGGACAGGGGGCTTGATGAGGATGGCTACACCTTC
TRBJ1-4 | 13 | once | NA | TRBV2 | CATPAGLSEKLFF | TGTGCCACCCCCGCAGGGTTATCTGAAAAACTGTTTTTT
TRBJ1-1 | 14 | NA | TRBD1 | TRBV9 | CASSAGQGRSEAFF | TGTGCCAGCAGCGCGGGACAGGGACGTTCCGAAGCTTTCTTT
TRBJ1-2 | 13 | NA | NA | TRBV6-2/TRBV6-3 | CASSYQGSYGYTF | TGTGCCAGCAGTTATCAGGGCAGCTATGGCTACACCTTC
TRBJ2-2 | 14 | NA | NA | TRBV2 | CASTQGIYTGELFF | TGTGCCAGCACCCAGGGTATTTACACCGGGGAGCTGTTTTTT
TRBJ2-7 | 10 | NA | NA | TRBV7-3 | CASSLYEQYF | TGTGCCAGCAGCCTCTACGAGCAGTACTTC
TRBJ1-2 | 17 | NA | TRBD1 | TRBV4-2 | CASSQVGSWGQGGGYTF | TGTGCCAGCAGCCAAGTAGGTTCTTGGGGACAGGGCGGTGGCTACACCTTC
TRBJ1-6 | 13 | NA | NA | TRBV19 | CASSIRSNSPLHF | TGTGCCAGTAGTATAAGGAGTAATTCACCCCTCCACTTT
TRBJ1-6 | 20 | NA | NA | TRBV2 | CASSEAGIFTGLGSNSPLHF | TGTGCCAGCAGTGAAGCGGGGATCTTCACGGGGTTAGGGAGTAATTCACCCCTCCACTTT
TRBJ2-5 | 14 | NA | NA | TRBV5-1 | CASSSTTTQETQYF | TGCGCCAGCAGCTCGACTACTACCCAAGAGACCCAGTACTTC
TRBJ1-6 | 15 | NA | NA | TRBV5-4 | CASTIPGAGNSPLHF | TGTGCCAGCACCATACCGGGAGCCGGCAATTCACCCCTCCACTTT
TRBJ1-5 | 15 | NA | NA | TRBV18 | CASSPRALGNQPQHF | TGTGCCAGCTCGCCGAGGGCTTTGGGCAATCAGCCCCAGCATTTT
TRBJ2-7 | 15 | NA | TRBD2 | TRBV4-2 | CASSQASGSLGEQYF | TGTGCCAGCAGCCAAGCTAGCGGGAGCCTCGGGGAGCAGTACTTC
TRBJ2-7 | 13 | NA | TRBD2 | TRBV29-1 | CSVALANSYEQYF | TGCAGCGTCGCACTAGCGAACTCCTACGAGCAGTACTTC
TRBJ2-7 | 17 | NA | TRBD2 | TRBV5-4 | CASSLWVAGDLSYEQYF | TGTGCCAGCAGCTTGTGGGTGGCGGGAGACTTGAGCTACGAGCAGTACTTC
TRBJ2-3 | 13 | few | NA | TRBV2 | CASSAESTDTQYF | TGTGCCAGCAGTGCGGAGAGCACAGATACGCAGTATTTT
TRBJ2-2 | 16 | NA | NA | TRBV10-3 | CAISEGGASSPGELFF | TGTGCCATCAGTGAGGGGGGGGCTAGTTCCCCCGGGGAGCTGTTTTTT
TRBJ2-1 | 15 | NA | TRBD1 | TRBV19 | CASSPDRGIYNEQFF | TGTGCCAGTAGCCCCGACAGGGGGATCTACAATGAGCAGTTCTTC
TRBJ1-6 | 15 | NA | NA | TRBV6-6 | CASNGQSSYNSPLHF | TGTGCCAGCAACGGACAGTCCTCCTATAATTCACCCCTCCACTTT
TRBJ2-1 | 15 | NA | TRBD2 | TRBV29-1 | CSGLAGGPLRNEQFF | TGCAGCGGATTAGCGGGAGGGCCGTTGAGAAATGAGCAGTTCTTC
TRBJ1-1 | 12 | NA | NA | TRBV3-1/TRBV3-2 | CASSFYDTEAFF | TGTGCCAGCAGCTTCTATGACACTGAAGCTTTCTTT
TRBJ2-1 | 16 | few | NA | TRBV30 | CAWSDPRGNEYNEQFF | TGTGCCTGGAGTGACCCAAGAGGGAACGAATACAATGAGCAGTTCTTC
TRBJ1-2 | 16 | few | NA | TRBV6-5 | CASSYGGGAAHYGYTF | TGTGCCAGCAGTTACGGCGGTGGGGCTGCCCACTATGGCTACACCTTC
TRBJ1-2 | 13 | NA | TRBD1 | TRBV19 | CATFGTEFYGYTF | TGTGCCACTTTCGGGACAGAGTTCTATGGCTACACCTTC
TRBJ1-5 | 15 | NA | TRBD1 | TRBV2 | CASRNRGSGNQPQHF | TGTGCCAGCAGGAACAGGGGGTCGGGCAATCAGCCCCAGCATTTT
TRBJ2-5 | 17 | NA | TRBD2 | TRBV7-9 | CASSSMTSGRPRETQYF | TGTGCCAGCAGCTCCATGACTAGCGGGAGACCGCGAGAGACCCAGTACTTC
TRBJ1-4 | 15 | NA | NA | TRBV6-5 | CASNPGGSLNEKLFF | TGTGCCAGCAACCCAGGAGGGAGCCTTAATGAAAAACTGTTTTTT
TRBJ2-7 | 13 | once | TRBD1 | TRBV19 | CASSIWTGDEQYF | TGTGCCAGTAGTATCTGGACAGGGGACGAGCAGTACTTC
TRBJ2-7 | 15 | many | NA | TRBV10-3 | CAISELGAGSYEQYF | TGTGCCATCAGTGAGTTAGGAGCCGGCTCCTACGAGCAGTACTTC
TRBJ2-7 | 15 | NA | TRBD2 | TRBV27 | CASSPILAGAHEQYF | TGTGCCAGCAGTCCGATACTAGCGGGAGCTCATGAGCAGTACTTC
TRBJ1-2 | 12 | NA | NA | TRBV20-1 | CSASLGGAGYTF | TGCAGTGCTAGTCTGGGGGGGGCTGGCTACACCTTC
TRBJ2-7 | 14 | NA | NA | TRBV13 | CASSPTLFAYEQYF | TGTGCCAGCAGCCCGACTTTATTCGCCTACGAGCAGTACTTC
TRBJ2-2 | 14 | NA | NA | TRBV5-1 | CASSQRRLAGELFF | TGCGCCAGCAGCCAGCGTAGATTGGCCGGGGAGCTGTTTTTT
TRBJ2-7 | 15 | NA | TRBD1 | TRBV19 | CASSKGQGMSYEQYF | TGTGCCAGTAGCAAGGGACAGGGTATGTCCTACGAGCAGTACTTC
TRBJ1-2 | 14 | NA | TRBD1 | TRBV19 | CASTNGQGNYGYTF | TGTGCCAGTACCAACGGACAGGGCAACTATGGCTACACCTTC
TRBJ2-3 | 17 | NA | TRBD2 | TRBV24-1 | CATSDATSGSNTDTQYF | TGTGCCACCAGTGATGCAACTAGCGGGAGTAATACAGATACGCAGTATTTT
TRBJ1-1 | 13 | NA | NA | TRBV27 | CASSLRAGDQAFF | TGTGCCAGCAGTTTAAGGGCGGGGGATCAAGCTTTCTTT
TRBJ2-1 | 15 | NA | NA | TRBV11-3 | CASSLAGAAYNEQFF | TGTGCCAGCAGCTTAGCAGGGGCCGCGTACAATGAGCAGTTCTTC